This is a list of T cell receptor beta chains from one sample in a study of CD8 T cells in Susac syndrome. From the immunoSEQ multiplex PCR reads, TCRdb called clonotypes with MiXCR, one entry per CDR3 protein. The sample records approximately 140,000 distinct CDR3 sequences, over 85% being singletons. Material for sequencing was CD8+ T cells from PBMCs. The receptors were gathered from a human donor in good health. CDR3s include the opening cysteine and the closing phenylalanine or tryptophan. The order of the fields is CDR3 protein, J gene, V gene, clone size. Expanded clones get a size class; other rows say once, few or many, or leave the size out.

CASGLQGGNEQFF,TRBJ2-1,TRBV12-5,NA
CASSFRSPYNEQFF,TRBJ2-1,TRBV28,NA
CASSLLYSGETQYF,TRBJ2-5,TRBV5-1,NA
CSVEKDRGGETQYF,TRBJ2-5,TRBV29-1,once
CASRSIRGDQPQHF,TRBJ1-5,TRBV6-2/TRBV6-3,NA
CASSQIAGDTQYF,TRBJ2-3,TRBV4-3,NA
CATSPGTAEKLFF,TRBJ1-4,TRBV24-1,NA
CASSQDLGDTEAFF,TRBJ1-1,TRBV4-3,NA
CASSPGRSDTQYF,TRBJ2-3,TRBV27,NA
CASSAGGQDYGYTF,TRBJ1-2,TRBV9,once
CASNTRGEYEQYF,TRBJ2-7,TRBV28,NA
CASSSPTGATEAFF,TRBJ1-1,TRBV28,NA
CASRERENEQFF,TRBJ2-1,TRBV25-1,NA
CASSLELGKAFF,TRBJ1-1,TRBV7-6,NA
CASLGQELYSGANVLTF,TRBJ2-6,TRBV12-3/TRBV12-4,NA
CASSLDSRTYEQYF,TRBJ2-7,TRBV7-9,NA
CASSQNSRLFSYNEQFF,TRBJ2-1,TRBV4-3,NA
CSVAGATGELFF,TRBJ2-2,TRBV29-1,NA
CASSYLSGGIYEQYF,TRBJ2-7,TRBV6-5,once
CASTREKRQETQYF,TRBJ2-5,TRBV2,NA
CASGRGGNTEAFF,TRBJ1-1,TRBV27,NA
CASSLVSVLGLAGGNEQYF,TRBJ2-7,TRBV5-6,NA
CASSSASGLGWNEQFF,TRBJ2-1,TRBV27,NA
CATSSSRGVQETQYF,TRBJ2-5,TRBV15,NA
CASSLEGQDNQPQHF,TRBJ1-5,TRBV28,NA
CAWIIGGGELFF,TRBJ2-2,TRBV30,once
CASSYLGPGGGGEAFF,TRBJ1-1,TRBV6-5,NA